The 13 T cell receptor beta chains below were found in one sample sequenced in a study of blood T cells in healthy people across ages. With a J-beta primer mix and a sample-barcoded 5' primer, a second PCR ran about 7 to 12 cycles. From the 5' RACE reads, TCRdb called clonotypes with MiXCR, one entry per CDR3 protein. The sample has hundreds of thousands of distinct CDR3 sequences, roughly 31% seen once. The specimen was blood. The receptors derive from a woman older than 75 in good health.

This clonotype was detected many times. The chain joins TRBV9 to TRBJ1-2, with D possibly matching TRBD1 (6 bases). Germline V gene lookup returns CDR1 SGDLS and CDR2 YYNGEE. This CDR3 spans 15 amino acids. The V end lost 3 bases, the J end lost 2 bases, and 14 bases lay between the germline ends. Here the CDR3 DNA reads TGTGCCAGCAGCGAGGGGGGACGGGGGAACTATGGCTACACCTTC. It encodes CASSEGGRGNYGYTF.

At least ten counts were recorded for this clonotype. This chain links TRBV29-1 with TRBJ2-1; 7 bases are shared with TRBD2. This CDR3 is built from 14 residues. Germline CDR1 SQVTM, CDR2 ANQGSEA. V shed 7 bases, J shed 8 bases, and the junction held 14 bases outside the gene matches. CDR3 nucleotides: TGCAGCGGGCGGGGGAGGGTCGGGTACGATGAGCAGTTCTTC. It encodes CSGRGRVGYDEQFF.

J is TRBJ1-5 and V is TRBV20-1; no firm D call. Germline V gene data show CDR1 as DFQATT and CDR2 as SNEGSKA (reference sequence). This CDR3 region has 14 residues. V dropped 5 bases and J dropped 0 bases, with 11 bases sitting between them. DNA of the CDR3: TGCAGTGCTTGGGGTCCCCGTAGCAATCAGCCCCAGCATTTT. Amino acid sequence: CSAWGPRSNQPQHF.

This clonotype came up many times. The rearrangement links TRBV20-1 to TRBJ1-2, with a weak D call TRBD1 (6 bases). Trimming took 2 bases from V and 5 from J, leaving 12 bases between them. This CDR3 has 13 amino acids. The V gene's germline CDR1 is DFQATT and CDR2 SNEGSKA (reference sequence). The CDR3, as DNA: TGCAGTGCTAGACTGGGGGCGAATTATGGCTACACCTTC. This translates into CSARLGANYGYTF.

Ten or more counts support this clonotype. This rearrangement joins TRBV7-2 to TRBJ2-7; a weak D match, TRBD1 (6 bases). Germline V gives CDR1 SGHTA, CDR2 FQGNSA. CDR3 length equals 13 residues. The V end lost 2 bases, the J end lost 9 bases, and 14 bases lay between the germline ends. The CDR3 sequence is CASSLRTVGWQYF. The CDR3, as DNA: TGTGCCAGCAGCTTACGGACAGTCGGCTGGCAGTACTTC.

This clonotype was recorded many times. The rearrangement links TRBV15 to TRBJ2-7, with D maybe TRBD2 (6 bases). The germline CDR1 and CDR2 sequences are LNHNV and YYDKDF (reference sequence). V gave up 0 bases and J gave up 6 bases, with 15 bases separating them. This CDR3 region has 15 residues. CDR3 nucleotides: TGTGCCACCAGCAGAGATAGGATCTCGCGGGGCGAGCAGTACTTC. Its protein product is CATSRDRISRGEQYF.

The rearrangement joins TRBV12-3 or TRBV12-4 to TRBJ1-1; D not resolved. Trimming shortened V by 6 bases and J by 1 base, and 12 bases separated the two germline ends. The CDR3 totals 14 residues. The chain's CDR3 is CASRPARPNTEAFF. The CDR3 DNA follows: TGTGCCAGCAGACCGGCCAGGCCGAACACTGAAGCTTTCTTT.

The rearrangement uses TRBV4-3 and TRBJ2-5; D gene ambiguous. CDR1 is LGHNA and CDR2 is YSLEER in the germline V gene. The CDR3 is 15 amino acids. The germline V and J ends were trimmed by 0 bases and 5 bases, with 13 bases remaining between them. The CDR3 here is CASSQERNGWETQYF. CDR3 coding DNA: TGCGCCAGCAGCCAAGAACGAAACGGGTGGGAGACCCAGTACTTC.

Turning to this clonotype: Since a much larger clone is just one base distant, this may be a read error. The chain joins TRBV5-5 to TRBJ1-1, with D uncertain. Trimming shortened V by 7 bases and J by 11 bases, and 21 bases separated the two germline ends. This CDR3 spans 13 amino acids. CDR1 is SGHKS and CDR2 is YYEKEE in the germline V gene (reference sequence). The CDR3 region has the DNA TGTGCCAGCGGCATAAACGATCTAGGTTTTGCTTTCTTT. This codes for CASGINDLGFAFF.

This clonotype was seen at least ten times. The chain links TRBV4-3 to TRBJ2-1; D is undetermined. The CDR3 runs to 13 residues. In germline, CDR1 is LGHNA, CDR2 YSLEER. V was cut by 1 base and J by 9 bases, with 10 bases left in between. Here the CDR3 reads CASSQGSYREQFF. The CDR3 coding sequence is TGCGCCAGCAGCCAAGGGAGTTACCGTGAGCAGTTCTTC.

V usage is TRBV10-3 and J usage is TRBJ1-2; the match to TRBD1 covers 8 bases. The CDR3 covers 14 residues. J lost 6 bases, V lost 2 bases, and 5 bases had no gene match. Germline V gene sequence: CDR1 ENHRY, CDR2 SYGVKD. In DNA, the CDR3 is TGTGCCATCAGTGAGACGGTGACAGGGGATGGCTACACCTTC. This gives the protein CAISETVTGDGYTF.

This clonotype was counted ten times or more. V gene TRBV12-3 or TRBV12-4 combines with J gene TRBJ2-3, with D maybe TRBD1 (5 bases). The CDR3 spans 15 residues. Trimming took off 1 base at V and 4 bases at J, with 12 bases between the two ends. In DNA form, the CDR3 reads TGTGCCAGCAGTTTAGACGGCGGACACGCAGATACGCAGTATTTT. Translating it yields CASSLDGGHADTQYF.

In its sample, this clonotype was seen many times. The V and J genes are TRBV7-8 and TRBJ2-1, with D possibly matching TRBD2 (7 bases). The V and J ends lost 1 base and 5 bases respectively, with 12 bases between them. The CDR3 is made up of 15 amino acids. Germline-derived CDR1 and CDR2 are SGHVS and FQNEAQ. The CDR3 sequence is CASSLVGGPNNEQFF. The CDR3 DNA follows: TGTGCCAGCAGCTTAGTGGGGGGGCCTAACAATGAGCAGTTCTTC.